This T cell receptor (beta chain) stems from a study of cytomegalovirus exposure and HLA in healthy donors. PCR was performed using 60 Vbeta and 13 Jbeta primers. Sequencing used immunoSEQ multiplex PCR; TCRdb keeps in-frame clones, though not all of them. The data hold fewer than 60,000 clones, with roughly four fifths observed a single time. The V gene's germline CDR1 is SGHKS and CDR2 YYEKEE (reference sequence). V shed 0 bases and J shed 12 bases, with 21 bases lying between them. The CDR3 runs 16 residues. Study conclusions and caveats: It was approximately 170 TCR beta chains that were listed as cytomegalovirus-associated.

On this clone: What it binds is unknown.

Sample: PBMCs. The chain employs TRBV5-5 and TRBJ1-4; weak D call: TRBD1 (6 bases). The clonotype comes from a man aged 45-60 years in good health and CMV-seronegative. CDR3 sequence reads: CASSLGFGTPKGELFF. CDR3 sequence (DNA): TGTGCCAGCAGCTTGGGATTCGGGACCCCAAAGGGGGAACTGTTTTTT.